Listed below are T cell receptor beta chains from one sample, sequenced in a study of blood T cell repertoires in COVID-19. The protocol was immunoSEQ multiplex PCR, while the TCRdb copy is restricted to in-frame clones and leaves out a portion. Of approximately 280,000 clones in the sample, around 86% were seen once. The sequenced material came from peripheral blood. The receptors here all came from a man aged 50 to 59 with acute or convalescent COVID-19. CDR3s include the opening cysteine and the closing phenylalanine or tryptophan. The D gene is left open where the match is weak. Rows give clone size only sometimes, using once, few, many, or a class for an expanded clone.

TGTGCCAGCAGTTACAACCCAGGGGGCGGGGAGCTGTTTTTT	CASSYNPGGGELFF	TRBJ2-2	TRBD1	14	TRBV6-5	-
TGCGCCAGCAGTAGAGTGGGGGGGCGTGGGGAGACCCAGTACTTC	CASSRVGGRGETQYF	TRBJ2-5	-	15	TRBV5-1	-
TGTGCCAGCAGCCCCAACTACAATGAGCAGTTCTTC	CASSPNYNEQFF	TRBJ2-1	-	12	TRBV14	-
TGTGCCAGCAGCGATTTGACAGGGGGGCCCTCAGATACGCAGTATTTT	CASSDLTGGPSDTQYF	TRBJ2-3	TRBD1	16	TRBV2	once
TGTGCCAGCAGTGTAATCTTGACAGGGGGCGGATACGAGCAGTACTTC	CASSVILTGGGYEQYF	TRBJ2-7	TRBD1	16	TRBV27	-
TGTGCCAGTAGTATTCGGGCGGGGGAGCAGTACTTC	CASSIRAGEQYF	TRBJ2-7	-	12	TRBV19	-
TGTGCCAGCAGCCCCTGGAGGTCTAAGAACACCGGGGAGCTGTTTTTT	CASSPWRSKNTGELFF	TRBJ2-2	-	16	TRBV5-6	-
TGTGCCAGCAGTGAAGGGCCAGGGGGCGGTCAGCCCCAGCATTTT	CASSEGPGGGQPQHF	TRBJ1-5	TRBD1	15	TRBV2	once
TGTGCCAGCAGCTACCCTTCGTGGGGGCTGAACACTGAAGCTTTCTTT	CASSYPSWGLNTEAFF	TRBJ1-1	-	16	TRBV11-2	-
TGCGCCAGCAGTACAAACAGGGGGAACACTGAAGCTTTCTTT	CASSTNRGNTEAFF	TRBJ1-1	TRBD1	14	TRBV4-1	-
TGTGCCAGCACCCCCCCGGGATCCCCCCGCCATGGCTACACCTTC	CASTPPGSPRHGYTF	TRBJ1-2	-	15	TRBV6-5	-
TGTGCCAGCAGCCGTCCTAGCGGGGGGCTTCCCTACGAGCAGTACTTC	CASSRPSGGLPYEQYF	TRBJ2-7	TRBD2	16	TRBV7-9	-
TGTGCCAGCAGCCAAGATATTTTGACAAACTATGGCTACACCTTC	CASSQDILTNYGYTF	TRBJ1-2	-	15	TRBV3-1/TRBV3-2	-
TGTGCCAGTAGAAGGGACAGGGATGGCACTGAAGCTTTCTTT	CASRRDRDGTEAFF	TRBJ1-1	TRBD1	14	TRBV19	-
TGCGCCAGCAGCTTTGAGACAGGGAGAGAAAAACTGTTTTTT	CASSFETGREKLFF	TRBJ1-4	TRBD1	14	TRBV5-1	-
TGTGCCAGCAGCTTCCTCAGATCAGGGAGGAGCGGCTACACCTTC	CASSFLRSGRSGYTF	TRBJ1-2	-	15	TRBV13	-
TGTGCCTGGAGTTCGGGGATCTACGAGCAGTACTTC	CAWSSGIYEQYF	TRBJ2-7	-	12	TRBV30	-
TGTGCCAGCAGCACCCCGAGGGAAGAGACCCAGTACTTC	CASSTPREETQYF	TRBJ2-5	-	13	TRBV5-4	-
TGTGCCAGCGGGGAGACCCAAGAGACCCAGTACTTC	CASGETQETQYF	TRBJ2-5	-	12	TRBV7-6	-
TGTGCCTGGAGCCTTACTACTATTCTACCCCGAGGTAAAGCGAACACCGGGGAGCTGTTTTTT	CAWSLTTILPRGKANTGELFF	TRBJ2-2	-	21	TRBV30	-
TGTGCCTGGAGTGATTCGGGGGGTCAGCCCCAGCATTTT	CAWSDSGGQPQHF	TRBJ1-5	-	13	TRBV30	-
TGTGCCAGCACGGGGCGGAGGGGCTATGGCTACACCTTC	CASTGRRGYGYTF	TRBJ1-2	-	13	TRBV6-5	-
TGTGCCAGCAGCTTACTAGCGGGGGGCCTCCTTAGCACAGATACGCAGTATTTT	CASSLLAGGLLSTDTQYF	TRBJ2-3	TRBD2	18	TRBV7-8	-
TGTGCCAGCAGCTACGACAGGGGTGGAACAGATACGCAGTATTTT	CASSYDRGGTDTQYF	TRBJ2-3	TRBD1	15	TRBV7-9	-
TGTGCCATCAGTGAGTCTACAGGGGGCTCGTACGAGCAGTACTTC	CAISESTGGSYEQYF	TRBJ2-7	TRBD1	15	TRBV10-3	-
TGTGCCAGCAGCCGCGGGGTAGCGGGGGCCTCCCTGGATACGCAGTATTTT	CASSRGVAGASLDTQYF	TRBJ2-3	TRBD2	17	TRBV3-1/TRBV3-2	-
TGCGCCAGCAGCCGCGCCCAAGAGGCGGGAGGCACTGAAGCTTTCTTT	CASSRAQEAGGTEAFF	TRBJ1-1	-	16	TRBV4-1	-
TGTGCCAGCAGCACTAGCGGGGGGAGGGACGCCTACGAGCAGTACTTC	CASSTSGGRDAYEQYF	TRBJ2-7	TRBD2	16	TRBV6-6	-
TGTGCCAGCAGCTTAGCGGGGGGGGCGGTCCCCACAGATACGCAGTATTTT	CASSLAGGAVPTDTQYF	TRBJ2-3	-	17	TRBV7-2	-
TGTGCCAGCAGTGCTAGCGGGGGGGGTAGTGCGCAGTATTTT	CASSASGGGSAQYF	TRBJ2-3	TRBD2	14	TRBV2	-
TGTGCCAGCAGCTTAGGCCGCGATTCACCCCTCCACTTT	CASSLGRDSPLHF	TRBJ1-6	-	13	TRBV11-3	-
TGTGCCAGTAGTTTAATCGGGACAACCAACAATGAGCAGTTCTTC	CASSLIGTTNNEQFF	TRBJ2-1	-	15	TRBV19	-
TGCGCCAGCAGCATGGGGACAGGGAAGCGAGAGCAGTACTTC	CASSMGTGKREQYF	TRBJ2-7	TRBD1	14	TRBV5-1	-
TGTGCTAGTGGTTTGGACGGGGGGGGCGCTGGTGGCTACACCTTC	CASGLDGGGAGGYTF	TRBJ1-2	-	15	TRBV12-5	-
TGTGCCAGCCAAACCGGGACACTTAACACTGAAGCTTTCTTT	CASQTGTLNTEAFF	TRBJ1-1	-	14	TRBV6-6	-
TGTGCCAGCTCTCGACAGGGGACCTACGAGCAGTACTTC	CASSRQGTYEQYF	TRBJ2-7	TRBD1	13	TRBV18	-
TGTGCCACCAGCAGAGAAGGAGGCGGGGGCCCGGGGTCCGAGCAGTACTTC	CATSREGGGGPGSEQYF	TRBJ2-7	-	17	TRBV15	-
TGTGCCAGTAGTAGCTCTAGCGGCTACGAGCAGTACTTC	CASSSSSGYEQYF	TRBJ2-7	TRBD2	13	TRBV19	-
TGTGCCAGCAGCCAAGTAATTGCGGAGCACAATGAGCAGTTCTTC	CASSQVIAEHNEQFF	TRBJ2-1	-	15	TRBV14	few
TGCGCCAGCAGCTTTGCCCCCGGGGGGAGCTCCTACAATGAGCAGTTCTTC	CASSFAPGGSSYNEQFF	TRBJ2-1	TRBD2	17	TRBV5-1	-
TGCGCCAGCAGCCCTAATCCGCAGGGAAATGAAGCTTTCTTT	CASSPNPQGNEAFF	TRBJ1-1	-	14	TRBV5-1	-
TGCGCCAGCAGCCAAGAGGGACAGGGGGCGTCGGGCAATCAGCCCCAGCATTTT	CASSQEGQGASGNQPQHF	TRBJ1-5	TRBD1	18	TRBV4-1	-
TGTGCCAGCAGCGCCCACGGGACAGTTGACTACGAGCAGTACTTC	CASSAHGTVDYEQYF	TRBJ2-7	TRBD1	15	TRBV9	-
TGTGCCAGCAGCTCCGGTAGTGGGGGGGGTGAAAAACTGTTTTTT	CASSSGSGGGEKLFF	TRBJ1-4	-	15	TRBV13	-
TGTGCCATCAGTTGGGACAGGGAGGGAACCGAGCAGTACTTC	CAISWDREGTEQYF	TRBJ2-7	TRBD1	14	TRBV10-3	-
TGTGCCAGCAGCCCGGCCCCTAGCGGACTGACAGATACGCAGTATTTT	CASSPAPSGLTDTQYF	TRBJ2-3	TRBD2	16	TRBV9	-
TGTGCCAGCAGTTACAGGGCGGGAACGAACACCGGGGAGCTGTTTTTT	CASSYRAGTNTGELFF	TRBJ2-2	-	16	TRBV6-2/TRBV6-3	-
TGTGCCAGCAGCAGGGGAAGGGCTGGAAACACCATATATTTT	CASSRGRAGNTIYF	TRBJ1-3	-	14	TRBV28	-
TGTGCCATCAGGACGGGACAGTCCCTTTCCTACACTGAAGCTTTCTTT	CAIRTGQSLSYTEAFF	TRBJ1-1	TRBD1	16	TRBV10-3	few
TGTGCCAGCAGTACAGGGACTGAAGCTTTCTTT	CASSTGTEAFF	TRBJ1-1	-	11	TRBV6-6	-
TGCGCCAGCAGTGCCGGGACAAACATTGGGGAAAAACTGTTTTTT	CASSAGTNIGEKLFF	TRBJ1-4	-	15	TRBV5-1	-
TGTGCCAGCAGCTCTGCGGGAAACTATGGCTACACCTTC	CASSSAGNYGYTF	TRBJ1-2	-	13	TRBV2	-